This TCR beta chain was retrieved from a study of shared clonotypes between healthy human individuals. General study points: With few donors, the genetic and exposure-history diversity represented was limited. Donor clonotype sharing was expected to depend on sequencing depth.

As to this clone: What it binds is not known.

V trimming: 3 bases; J trimming: 6 bases; junction bases outside the gene matches: 4. The germline CDR1 and CDR2 sequences are MDHEN and SYDVKM. CDR3 length equals 13 residues. At the deep level, the assay was run. Over several immunoSEQ plates, each subset's genomic DNA was distributed in even portions. Repertoires were generated with immunoSEQ multiplex PCR, while TCRdb's copy carries only in-frame clones and drops some. The data hold about half a million clones, with roughly 78% observed a single time. The TCR was taken from a woman between 40 and 55 years old in good health. Some clones in this sample may be carry-over from other donors' samples. Sequenced input: PBMCs. V gene TRBV28 combines with J gene TRBJ2-7, with TRBD1 matching 8 bases. The CDR3 DNA reads as TGTGCCAGCAGTTTGTACAGGGGGTTCGAGCAGTACTTC. This encodes CASSLYRGFEQYF.